This entry is about one T cell receptor beta chain. Its target is not known. This specimen belongs to a study of siplizumab effects on memory and regulatory T cells. With 3 bases clipped from V and 4 bases from J, the junction kept 11 bases outside the gene matches. This CDR3 spans 16 amino acids. Germline-derived CDR1 and CDR2 are MDHEN and SYDVKM. Points from the study as a whole: Many proliferating CD4+ or CD8+ clones remained unclassified. Roughly 75-96% of them could not be assigned either a naive or a memory phenotype. Versus 26.9% in controls, the mappable alloreactive CD4+ clones averaged about 70% Treg-derived with siplizumab. Poor capture below about 10^-5 frequency left most alloreactive clones unmapped to unstimulated subsets. Siplizumab significantly reduced alloreactive sequences traceable to unstimulated CD4+ memory cells.

Sequencing used immunoSEQ multiplex PCR; TCRdb keeps in-frame clones, though not all of them. The sample lists under 140,000 clones, just under 95% seen once, with about 1.5% in the top ten. This receptor was taken from a human donor in good health. The chain carries TRBV28 and TRBJ1-2; TRBD1 matches at 7 bases. Sequencing used CD4+ T cells sorted from blood. The CDR3 region has the DNA TGTGCCAGCAGTTTTAAGGGACAGAGGAAGGCCTATGGCTACACCTTC. This sequence encodes CASSFKGQRKAYGYTF.